This T cell receptor beta chain was obtained from a study of T cells in Graves' hyperthyroidism and ophthalmopathy. Overall study: Peripheral blood was taken when the disease was first diagnosed, before any treatment began. Findings of the study overall: Blood also contained most expanded thyroid clonotypes above 0.001.

The study left out patients who had uncontrolled infection, other autoimmune disease, pregnancy or lactation. This sample holds PBMCs from under 11 ml fresh peripheral blood. RNA transcripts served as the template for amplifying TCR beta CDR3 regions. First-round RT-PCR with HTBI primers amplified the TCR CDR3 region. TCRdb re-called the multiplex PCR reads through MiXCR, storing one row per CDR3 protein. The sample lists 690,000 or so distinct CDR3 sequences, 15% to 20% occurring once. The J segment lost 5 bases and the V segment lost 5 bases, leaving 4 bases of the junction unmatched. This CDR3 is built from 14 residues. The germline V gene has CDR1 DFQATT and CDR2 SNEGSKA (reference sequence). This clonotype has at least ten counts. Its antigen is unknown.

This clonotype originated in a woman aged 45-65 years with Graves' hyperthyroidism that later progressed to Graves' ophthalmopathy. The V call is TRBV20-1, the J call TRBJ2-1, with 12 nucleotides matching TRBD2. Sequenced material: blood. CDR3 region: CSAGRLAGDNEQFF. The CDR3 DNA follows: TGCAGTGCTGGGAGACTAGCGGGGGACAATGAGCAGTTCTTC.